This T cell receptor beta chain is from a study of human T cells and chemical hapten exposure. Single cDNA molecules in the library carried unique molecular identifiers attached during preparation. Each CDR3 protein gets one entry after TCRdb re-called the RACE reads with MiXCR. The table lists more than 70,000 distinct CDR3 sequences, over 9.5% of them singletons. The sample's time point: patch test 1, 2 weeks after DPC sensitization. Treatment noted: therapeutic diphenylcyclopropenone sensitization with weekly scalp DPC. Each patch-test visit's blood sample preceded patch application. The CDR3 is made up of 13 amino acids. V was clipped by 8 bases and J by 4 bases, with 14 bases between them. This clonotype was observed at least ten times.

This clonotype was sampled from a woman aged 60-75 years with alopecia areata. Some clones in this sample may be carry-over from other donors' samples. The chain couples TRBV12-3 or TRBV12-4 to TRBJ1-2; D gene ambiguous. The source material was whole blood, sampled in connection with sensitization to the hapten diphenylcyclopropenone (DPC). CDR3 amino acids: CASGWVGSYGYTF. The CDR3 bases are TGTGCCAGCGGTTGGGTCGGCTCCTATGGCTACACCTTC.